Following are 27 T cell receptor beta chains from one sample sequenced in a study of T cells in Graves' hyperthyroidism and ophthalmopathy. Amplified TCR beta CDR3 regions derived from RNA transcripts. TCR CDR3 regions were first amplified by RT-PCR with HTBI primers. TCRdb re-called the multiplex PCR reads with MiXCR, one entry per CDR3 protein. The profile covers hundreds of thousands of distinct CDR3 sequences, with about 15% appearing a single time and over 12% taken by the ten largest. Sample: blood. These receptors were obtained from a woman aged 18-35 years with Graves' hyperthyroidism.

This clonotype was counted ten times or more. The chain employs TRBV3-1 and TRBJ1-2; the D is unclear. The CDR3 covers 15 residues. V was cut by 2 bases and J by 4 bases, with 14 bases left in between. Germline V gene lookup returns CDR1 LGHDT and CDR2 YNNKEL (reference sequence). Here the CDR3 DNA reads TGTGCCAGCAGCCAAATAAAAAAGGGCGGCTATGGCTACACCTTC. Translated, it gives CASSQIKKGGYGYTF.

The gene calls are TRBV27 and TRBJ1-2, with TRBD1 matching 7 bases. Trimming at V came to 5 bases and at J to 4 bases, leaving 7 bases not matched to a gene. Germline lookup yields CDR1 MNHEY and CDR2 SMNVEV (reference sequence). The CDR3 runs to 14 residues. The CDR3 sequence is CASSTGTASYGYTF. The CDR3 nucleotides are TGTGCCAGCAGTACCGGGACAGCTAGCTATGGCTACACCTTC.

This clonotype was picked up many times. This chain connects TRBV9 to TRBJ2-2; 14 bases are shared with TRBD2. The V gene end was trimmed by 4 bases and the J gene end by 6 bases; junction bases not matched to a gene: 8. CDR1 SGDLS and CDR2 YYNGEE come from the germline V gene. The CDR3 totals 17 residues. The chain's CDR3 is CASSTRLAGGPSGELFF. The CDR3 nucleotides are TGTGCCAGCAGCACCAGACTAGCGGGAGGGCCCTCCGGGGAGCTGTTTTTT.

This clonotype showed up many times. CDR3 in amino acids: CASRAMGRQGYTF. The CDR3 DNA sequence: TGTGCCAGCAGGGCCATGGGGCGACAAGGCTACACCTTC. The chain has TRBV5-6 and TRBJ1-2; possibly TRBD1 for D (5 bases). CDR1 is SGHDT, CDR2 YYEEEE, per germline. The CDR3 is 13 amino acids. V lost 5 bases to trimming and J lost 8 bases, with 16 bases between them. Looking up the rest from reference TRBV5-6 and TRBJ1-2 gives the full variable domain: DAGVTQSPTHLIKTRGQQVTLRCSPKSGHDTVSWYQQALGQGPQFIFQYYEEEERQRGNFPDRFSGHQFPNYSSELNVNALLLGDSALYLCASRAMGRQGYTFGSGTRLTVV.

Points on this clonotype: Possible read error: a much larger clone is one base away. The chain recombines TRBV20-1 with TRBJ2-5; D gene unclear. The CDR3 sequence is 14 residues long. CDR1 DFQATT and CDR2 SNEGSKA come from the germline V gene (reference sequence). CDR3 protein: CGASERALEETQYF. The CDR3 DNA is TGCGGTGCCAGCGAACGGGCATTAGAGGAGACCCAGTACTTC.

Only a few counts were recorded for this clonotype. The chain joins TRBV5-1 to TRBJ1-2; D possibly corresponds to TRBD1 (5 bases). In germline, CDR1 is SGHRS, CDR2 YFSETQ. The CDR3 consists of 16 residues. The V end was cut by 4 bases, the J end by 0 bases, with 16 bases between. The CDR3 DNA sequence: TGCGCCAGCAGCCGAGGGGAGGGTTCAACTAACTATGGCTACACCTTC. Encoded protein: CASSRGEGSTNYGYTF.

This clonotype showed up many times. V usage is TRBV29-1 and J usage is TRBJ1-4; 10 bases fit TRBD1. The CDR3 totals 16 residues. Germline values: CDR1 SQVTM, CDR2 ANQGSEA. The trim removed 7 bases at V and 5 bases at J, leaving 13 bases unmatched. The CDR3 nucleotides are TGCAGCGCAGCACCGGGACAGGGGTACCAAAATGAAAAACTGTTTTTT. Encoded protein: CSAAPGQGYQNEKLFF.

This clonotype was recorded a few times. The gene calls are TRBV3-1 and TRBJ2-7; 9 bases are a match to TRBD2. V was pared by 4 bases and J by 7 bases, with 14 bases of the junction left unmatched. The germline V gene has CDR1 LGHDT and CDR2 YNNKEL (reference sequence). The CDR3 has 16 amino acids. CDR3 in amino acids: CASSPFGLAGSLEQYF. The CDR3 region has the DNA TGTGCCAGCAGCCCTTTCGGGCTAGCGGGGAGTCTTGAGCAGTACTTC.

This clonotype was seen at least ten times. The gene calls are TRBV10-3 and TRBJ2-7; maybe TRBD1 (6 bases). The CDR3 sequence is 16 residues long. Per the germline V gene, CDR1 is ENHRY and CDR2 is SYGVKD. V was pared by 2 bases and J by 2 bases, with 16 bases between. In DNA form, the CDR3 reads TGTGCCATCAGTGAGACCGGACAGCCAAAGACCTACGAGCAGTACTTC. Translation gives CAISETGQPKTYEQYF.

This clonotype was seen a handful of times. The chain carries TRBV25-1 and TRBJ2-3, with D perhaps matching TRBD1 (6 bases). CDR3 length: 15 amino acids. The germline gives CDR1 MGHDK, CDR2 SYGVNS. Trimming cost V 2 bases and J 7 bases, with 16 bases left between them. CDR3 sequence (DNA): TGTGCCAGCAGTGAACCGACGACAGGTAGAAATACGCAGTATTTT. Its translation: CASSEPTTGRNTQYF.

In its sample, this clonotype was seen many times. J is TRBJ1-6 and V is TRBV6-2 or TRBV6-3, with D possibly matching TRBD1 (6 bases). This CDR3 is built from 17 residues. CDR1 is MNHEY and CDR2 is SVGEGT in the germline V gene. Trimming removed 1 base from V and 7 bases from J, with 17 bases in between. The DNA for the CDR3 is TGTGCCAGCAGTTACTTAAAAGTAGGACAGAAGAATTCACCCCTCCACTTT. Its protein is CASSYLKVGQKNSPLHF.

Many counts were recorded for this clonotype. The chain has TRBV27 and TRBJ1-1; 7 bases line up with TRBD1. From germline, CDR1 is MNHEY and CDR2 SMNVEV (reference sequence). This CDR3 region has 15 residues. Germline trimming cut 2 bases from V and 5 bases from J; bases unmatched to any gene: 8. CDR3 loop: CASSLEGARGTEAFF. The CDR3 DNA is TGTGCCAGCAGTTTAGAGGGGGCGAGGGGTACTGAAGCTTTCTTT.

This clonotype was found a few times. The genes are TRBV12-3 or TRBV12-4 and TRBJ2-1; 13 bases are shared with TRBD2. With 6 bases clipped from V and 6 bases from J, the junction kept 8 bases outside the gene matches. The CDR3 contains 16 residues. The DNA of the CDR3 is TGTGCCAGCAGCCTAGGGACTAGCGGGATAGTCAATGAGCAGTTCTTC. The encoded protein is CASSLGTSGIVNEQFF.

This clonotype was found many times. The CDR3 protein is CASSLPRGPGAFF. The DNA for the CDR3 is TGTGCCAGCAGCCTCCCCCGGGGCCCCGGGGCTTTCTTT. The chain carries TRBV28 and TRBJ1-1; tentative D call: TRBD1 (5 bases). Trimming cost V 6 bases and J 11 bases, with 19 bases left between them. Germline V gives CDR1 MDHEN, CDR2 SYDVKM. This CDR3 spans 13 amino acids.

This clonotype has only a few counts. The chain has TRBV4-1 and TRBJ2-1, with 7 bases matching TRBD2. The length of the CDR3 is 18 residues. The V gene's germline CDR1 is MGHRA and CDR2 YSYEKL. V shed 4 bases and J 4 bases; nucleotides not matched to a gene: 16. CDR3 sequence reads: CASSPGISGSLGYNEQFF. The CDR3 DNA sequence: TGCGCCAGCAGCCCAGGAATTAGCGGGTCTTTGGGGTACAATGAGCAGTTCTTC.

This clonotype was seen repeatedly, ten times or more. J is TRBJ2-1 and V is TRBV12-5; D is ambiguous. Germline CDR1 and CDR2: LGHNT and FRNRAP. V shed 1 base and J shed 6 bases, with 13 bases lying between them. CDR3 length: 15 amino acids. CDR3 DNA sequence: TGTGCTAGTGGTTTGGACTATCCCTCGGGCAATGAGCAGTTCTTC. Protein product: CASGLDYPSGNEQFF.

This clonotype was recorded many times. The rearrangement uses TRBV2 and TRBJ2-2; TRBD1 might be the D (6 bases). Trimming cost V 6 bases and J 2 bases, with 13 bases left between them. There are 15 residues in the CDR3. Germline CDR1 reads SNHLY; CDR2 reads FYNNEI. CDR3 DNA: TGTGCCAGCAGAATTCCCAGGGGCAACACCGGGGAGCTGTTTTTT. This gives the protein CASRIPRGNTGELFF.

The CDR3 spells CASKRTSGSRRYEQYF. The CDR3 nucleotides read TGTGCCAGTAAACGGACTAGCGGGAGTAGGCGCTACGAGCAGTACTTC. The chain links TRBV19 to TRBJ2-7; 13 nucleotides align to TRBD2. The CDR3 loop spans 16 amino acids. Germline-derived CDR1 and CDR2 are LNHDA and SQIVND (reference sequence). V gave up 7 bases and J gave up 3 bases; unmatched junction bases: 9.

This clonotype has a count of ten or more. The chain links TRBV20-1 to TRBJ2-7; TRBD1 aligns across 9 bases. The CDR3 has 16 amino acids. CDR1 DFQATT and CDR2 SNEGSKA come from the germline V gene (reference sequence). The ends lost 5 bases at V and 5 bases at J; junction bases unmatched: 16. The CDR3 sequence: CSAFLQGASFLDEQYF. The CDR3 nucleotides read TGCAGTGCTTTCCTACAGGGGGCGTCGTTTCTCGACGAGCAGTACTTC.

The chain uses TRBV24-1 and TRBJ1-2, with D possibly TRBD1 on 5 matching bases. Trimming took 4 bases from V and 1 from J, leaving 12 bases between them. CDR3 length equals 15 residues. The V gene's germline CDR1 is KGHDR and CDR2 SFDVKD. This CDR3 reads CATSDPRGGNYGYTF. As DNA, the CDR3 is TGTGCCACCAGTGACCCACGGGGGGGTAACTATGGCTACACCTTC.

This clonotype was seen more than once but under ten times. J is TRBJ2-7 and V is TRBV12-3 or TRBV12-4; no firm D call. This CDR3 region has 15 residues. V was shortened by 5 bases and J by 4 bases, with 18 bases between the two germline ends. The CDR3 coding sequence is TGTGCCAGCAGTGAACGATCCCTTACGTTTTACGAGCAGTACTTC. It encodes CASSERSLTFYEQYF.

In this sample, this clonotype turned up a few times. The V call is TRBV27, the J call TRBJ1-3; D unclear. This CDR3 has 16 amino acids. Germline V CDR1 and CDR2: MNHEY, SMNVEV (reference sequence). V lost 2 bases to trimming and J lost 1 base, with 12 bases between them. CDR3 loop: CASSLNQLSSGNTIYF. CDR3 sequence (DNA): TGTGCCAGCAGTTTAAATCAGCTATCTTCTGGAAACACCATATATTTT.

The chain is built from TRBV6-5 and TRBJ2-5, with D perhaps being TRBD1 or TRBD2 (6 bases each). V was clipped by 1 base and J by 4 bases, with 10 bases between them. The CDR3 covers 14 residues. Germline loops: CDR1 MNHEY, CDR2 SVGAGI. The CDR3 region is CASSYLGGGETQYF. The CDR3 DNA reads TGTGCCAGCAGTTACTTAGGGGGAGGAGAGACCCAGTACTTC.

Points on this clonotype: This could be a read error, since a much larger clone is one nucleotide away. The rearrangement links TRBV15 to TRBJ2-7; D is unclear. Per the germline V gene, CDR1 is LNHNV and CDR2 is YYDKDF (reference sequence). This CDR3 region has 14 residues. Trimming cost V 0 bases and J 1 base, with 7 bases left between them. The CDR3 nucleotides are TGTGCCACCAGCAGAGATGGGGATTCCTACGAGCAGTACTTC. This translates into CATSRDGDSYEQYF.

The table lists this clonotype with many counts. This rearrangement joins TRBV7-2 to TRBJ2-5; no definite D call. This CDR3 comprises 14 residues. Germline V CDR1 and CDR2: SGHTA, FQGNSA. V lost 6 bases and J lost 1, with 12 bases in between. CDR3 residues: CASRAMVIQETQYF. CDR3 nucleotide sequence: TGTGCCAGCAGAGCGATGGTGATCCAAGAGACCCAGTACTTC. The variable domain in full, completed from reference TRBV7-2 and TRBJ2-5, reads GAGVSQSPSNKVTEKGKDVELRCDPISGHTALYWYRQSLGQGLEFLIYFQGNSAPDKSGLPSDRFSAERTGGSVSTLTIQRTQQEDSAVYLCASRAMVIQETQYFGPGTRLLVL.

This clonotype was seen more than once but under ten times. The gene calls are TRBV3-1 and TRBJ2-1, with D unclear. The CDR3 totals 16 residues. Germline CDR1 and CDR2: LGHDT and YNNKEL (reference sequence). Trimming took off 0 bases at V and 6 bases at J, with 15 bases between the two ends. CDR3 in amino acids: CASSQDIAARSNEQFF. The CDR3 nucleotides read TGTGCCAGCAGCCAAGATATTGCCGCCCGCTCCAATGAGCAGTTCTTC.

V and J are TRBV7-9 and TRBJ2-3; D gene ambiguous. The CDR3 is made up of 13 amino acids. Trimming took off 1 base at V and 2 bases at J, with 4 bases between the two ends. Germline-derived CDR1 and CDR2 are SEHNR and FQNEAQ (reference sequence). The CDR3 region has the DNA TGTGCCAGCAGCTTAGAACTCACAGATACGCAGTATTTT. Its translation is CASSLELTDTQYF. Filled out from reference TRBV7-9 and TRBJ2-3, the complete variable domain reads DTGVSQNPRHKITKRGQNVTFRCDPISEHNRLYWYRQTLGQGPEFLTYFQNEAQLEKSRLLSDRFSAERPKGSFSTLEIQRTEQGDSAMYLCASSLELTDTQYFGPGTRLTVL.